Below are 27 T cell receptor beta chains sequenced from a single sample in a study of vaccination effects on CD4 cells after COVID-19. Libraries were prepared by immunoSEQ multiplex PCR; TCRdb keeps only in-frame clonotypes and omits some of them. The data show tens of thousands of clones, 70% to 75% seen once. These receptors' antigens are unknown. Before any sequencing was done, the ViraFEST assay used viral peptide pools to expand antigen-specific CD4+ T cells. With roughly nine days of culture completed, CD4+ T cells were isolated. Participants completed two doses of the BNT162b2 or mRNA-1273 vaccine. The starting material was CD4+ T cells from PBMCs cultured with HCoV-229E spike peptides, obtained after COVID-19 vaccination. All receptors come from a human donor who received a COVID-19 vaccine.

CDR3 sequence reads: CASSTRTATYEQYV. Here the CDR3 DNA reads TGTGCCAGCAGTACCAGGACGGCAACCTACGAGCAGTACGTC. This chain joins TRBV28 and TRBJ2-7, with no clear D. V lost 5 bases to trimming and J lost 2 bases, with 13 bases between them. The CDR3 contains 14 residues. The germline gives CDR1 MDHEN, CDR2 SYDVKM.

V gene TRBV2 combines with J gene TRBJ2-6; D possibly corresponds to TRBD1 (6 bases). The CDR3 loop spans 18 amino acids. CDR1 and CDR2 (germline): SNHLY, FYNNEI. Trimming removed 3 bases at V and 0 bases at J, with 15 bases between. The DNA for the CDR3 is TGTGCCAGCAGTGATCTGGGGGCTGTCTACTCTGGGGCCAACGTCCTGACTTTC. Its protein product is CASSDLGAVYSGANVLTF.

J is TRBJ2-7 and V is TRBV18, with 10 bases fitting TRBD1. V was pared by 1 base and J by 2 bases, with 2 bases of the junction left unmatched. The CDR3 consists of 15 residues. Germline V CDR1 and CDR2: KGHSH, LQKENI. The chain's CDR3 is CASSPQGQGAYEQYV. CDR3 nucleotides: TGTGCCAGCTCACCACAAGGACAGGGGGCCTACGAGCAGTACGTC.

CDR3 in amino acids: CASSPPGQPQHF. CDR3 DNA: TGTGCCAGCAGCCCCCCGGGTCAGCCCCAGCATTTT. The chain joins TRBV7-2 to TRBJ1-5, with D hard to call. The CDR3 spans 12 residues. The V and J ends lost 5 bases and 6 bases respectively, with 8 bases between them. CDR1 is SGHTA and CDR2 is FQGNSA in the germline V gene.

The sample holds one count of this clone. V and J are TRBV3-1 (or the pseudogene TRBV3-2) and TRBJ1-6; 9 bases map to TRBD1. CDR1 and CDR2 (germline): LGHDT, YNNKEL (reference sequence). The CDR3 contains 15 residues. After removal of 6 bases from V and 4 bases from J, the junction contained 4 bases not matched to a gene. In DNA form, the CDR3 reads TGTGCCAGCAGTAGGACAGGGGATTATAATTCACCCCTCCACTTT. Translation: CASSRTGDYNSPLHF.

The count of this clone is one. This rearrangement joins TRBV5-6 to TRBJ2-4, with TRBD2 matching over 9 bases. This CDR3 is built from 16 residues. Germline CDR1 reads SGHDT; CDR2 reads YYEEEE. V trimming: 2 bases; J trimming: 3 bases; junction bases outside the gene matches: 6. DNA for the CDR3: TGTGCCAGCAGCTTTTTAGCGGGAGCGATCAAAAACATTCAGTACTTC. Protein sequence: CASSFLAGAIKNIQYF. The full variable domain, with the rest looked up from reference TRBV5-6 and TRBJ2-4, is DAGVTQSPTHLIKTRGQQVTLRCSPKSGHDTVSWYQQALGQGPQFIFQYYEEEERQRGNFPDRFSGHQFPNYSSELNVNALLLGDSALYLCASSFLAGAIKNIQYFGAGTRLSVL.

This clone was picked up a small number of times. V usage is TRBV11-2 and J usage is TRBJ2-1, with a possible D match to TRBD1 (6 bases). The CDR3 is 13 amino acids. V dropped 2 bases and J dropped 6 bases, with 8 bases sitting between them. CDR1 and CDR2 from the germline V gene are SGHAT and FQNNGV. The DNA for the CDR3 is TGTGCCAGCAGCTTAAGGACAGCCAATGAGCAGTTCTTC. Translated, it gives CASSLRTANEQFF.

The chain recombines TRBV6-5 with TRBJ2-3, with 10 bases that match TRBD2. The germline gives CDR1 MNHEY, CDR2 SVGAGI. This CDR3 region has 14 residues. V was clipped by 7 bases and J by 2 bases; unmatched bases: 3. CDR3 amino acids: CASISGGSTDTQYF. The CDR3 DNA follows: TGTGCCAGCATTAGCGGGGGGTCCACAGATACGCAGTATTTT.

The chain combines TRBV19 with TRBJ2-1, with D unresolved. The germline CDR1 and CDR2 sequences are LNHDA and SQIVND (reference sequence). CDR3 length: 15 residues. V lost 4 bases and J 1 base, leaving 11 bases between the germline ends. CDR3 bases: TGTGCCAGTAGTACCACATCCACTTCCTACAATGAGCAGTTCTTC. Encoded protein: CASSTTSTSYNEQFF.

The chain couples TRBV19 to TRBJ2-2, with D possibly being TRBD1 (6 bases). Germline V gene sequence: CDR1 LNHDA, CDR2 SQIVND (reference sequence). The CDR3 contains 15 residues. V was pared by 5 bases and J by 6 bases, with 16 bases between. This chain's CDR3 is CASSPILSGAGELFF. The CDR3 coding sequence is TGTGCCAGTAGTCCCATTTTATCAGGGGCCGGGGAGCTGTTTTTT.

The chain joins TRBV5-1 to TRBJ1-1, with unresolved D. The CDR3 extends over 14 amino acids. Germline V gene data show CDR1 as SGHRS and CDR2 as YFSETQ. V was shortened by 4 bases and J by 1 base, with 11 bases between the two germline ends. DNA for the CDR3: TGCGCCAGCAGCCTCGCCGCCGCGAACACTGAAGCTTTCTTT. It codes for CASSLAAANTEAFF.

V usage is TRBV7-9 and J usage is TRBJ2-1, with D possibly being TRBD1 or TRBD2 (5 bases each). V was trimmed by 0 bases and J by 9 bases, leaving 9 bases between them. Germline V gene lookup returns CDR1 SEHNR and CDR2 FQNEAQ (reference sequence). This CDR3 has 13 amino acids. CDR3 amino acids: CASSLALGREQFF. The CDR3 DNA reads TGTGCCAGCAGCTTAGCGCTGGGACGTGAGCAGTTCTTC.

V gene TRBV3-1 (or the pseudogene TRBV3-2) combines with J gene TRBJ2-1, with no clear D. The CDR3 has 16 amino acids. Germline assignment: CDR1 LGHDT and CDR2 YNNKEL (reference sequence). Trimming took off 0 bases at V and 7 bases at J, with 16 bases between the two ends. CDR3 sequence reads: CASSQEDVGWRNEQFF. The CDR3 bases are TGTGCCAGCAGCCAAGAGGACGTAGGGTGGAGAAATGAGCAGTTCTTC.

This chain's CDR3 is CASGRILPGELFF. The CDR3 region has the DNA TGTGCTAGTGGTAGGATCTTGCCCGGGGAGCTGTTTTTT. The chain uses TRBV12-5 and TRBJ2-2; D gene unclear. The CDR3 length is 13 residues. The V end was cut by 5 bases, the J end by 6 bases, with 10 bases between. Germline-derived CDR1 and CDR2 are LGHNT and FRNRAP. The full variable domain, its missing parts supplied by reference TRBV12-5 and TRBJ2-2, is DARVTQTPRHKVTEMGQEVTMRCQPILGHNTVFWYRQTMMQGLELLAYFRNRAPLDDSGMPKDRFSAEMPDATLATLKIQPSEPRDSAVYFCASGRILPGELFFGEGSRLTVL.

V is TRBV11-2 and J is TRBJ2-7; tentatively, D is TRBD1 or TRBD2 (6 bases each). V was trimmed by 5 bases and J by 2 bases, leaving 19 bases between them. CDR3 length: 16 residues. Germline CDR1 reads SGHAT; CDR2 reads FQNNGV. CDR3 in amino acids: CASSPGRDTLPYEQYV. In DNA, the CDR3 is TGTGCCAGCAGCCCCGGGCGGGACACCCTTCCCTACGAGCAGTACGTC.

This chain joins TRBV5-1 and TRBJ2-3; 8 bases line up with TRBD2. The CDR3 has 15 residues. V gave up 2 bases and J gave up 2 bases; unmatched junction bases: 4. Germline values: CDR1 SGHRS, CDR2 YFSETQ. The CDR3 loop is CASSFGGGPTDTQYF. In DNA form, the CDR3 reads TGCGCCAGCAGCTTCGGGGGGGGACCCACAGATACGCAGTATTTT.

In this sample, this clone turned up a few times. The chain couples TRBV2 to TRBJ1-5; D gene ambiguous. The CDR3 is 15 residues long. The V end was cut by 4 bases, the J end by 5 bases, with 15 bases between. The germline V gene has CDR1 SNHLY and CDR2 FYNNEI. The CDR3 nucleotides are TGTGCCAGCAGTGCCAATGGACGGGATTATCAGCCCCAGCATTTT. It yields the protein CASSANGRDYQPQHF.

V is TRBV30 and J is TRBJ1-6; possibly TRBD1 for D (6 bases). CDR1 is GTSNPN and CDR2 is SVGIG in the germline V gene (reference sequence). V was shortened by 0 bases and J by 2 bases, with 8 bases between the two germline ends. The CDR3 covers 15 residues. The CDR3 spells CAWSVRQAYNSPLHF. In DNA form, the CDR3 reads TGTGCCTGGAGTGTACGACAGGCCTATAATTCACCCCTCCACTTT.

The genes are TRBV5-4 and TRBJ2-1; TRBD1 matches at 9 bases. This CDR3 is 15 amino acids long. V dropped 4 bases and J dropped 4; count of bases not matched to a gene: 6. The germline CDR1 and CDR2 sequences are SGHNT and YYREEE (reference sequence). Here the CDR3 reads CASSPTGGVYNEQFF. The CDR3 coding sequence is TGTGCCAGCAGCCCCACAGGGGGCGTGTACAATGAGCAGTTCTTC.

This chain uses TRBV19 with TRBJ2-7; 9 nucleotides agree with TRBD2. The CDR3 loop spans 15 amino acids. J was trimmed by 0 bases and V by 1 base; bases with no gene match: 1. Germline-derived CDR1 and CDR2 are LNHDA and SQIVND (reference sequence). DNA of the CDR3: TGTGCCAGTAGTATAGGGACTAGCGTCTCCTACGAGCAGTACGTC. Amino acid sequence: CASSIGTSVSYEQYV.

The chain recombines TRBV7-2 with TRBJ2-3; D gene ambiguous. Trimming left V 2 bases short and J 0 bases short, with 12 bases between. Germline loops: CDR1 SGHTA, CDR2 FQGNSA. The CDR3 spans 16 residues. CDR3 protein: CASSLYLWGSTDTQYF. As DNA, the CDR3 is TGTGCCAGCAGCTTATACCTGTGGGGTAGCACAGATACGCAGTATTTT.

This clone was seen only a few times. The genes are TRBV4-1 and TRBJ2-2, with D perhaps TRBD1 or TRBD2 (6 bases each). The germline V gene encodes CDR1 MGHRA and CDR2 YSYEKL. The CDR3 has 16 residues. V lost 2 bases, J lost 3 bases, and 13 bases lay in between. The CDR3 region is CASSQPGGGHTGELFF. CDR3 sequence (DNA): TGCGCCAGCAGCCAACCCGGAGGGGGTCACACCGGGGAGCTGTTTTTT.

J is TRBJ1-5 and V is TRBV5-6; 7 bases line up with TRBD1. The ends lost 4 bases at V and 4 bases at J; junction bases unmatched: 8. Germline V gene sequence: CDR1 SGHDT, CDR2 YYEEEE. There are 15 residues in the CDR3. CDR3 residues: CASSLRQGANQPQHF. CDR3 coding DNA: TGTGCCAGCAGCCTAAGACAGGGAGCGAATCAGCCCCAGCATTTT.

The chain is built from TRBV5-1 and TRBJ2-5, with 10 bases identical to TRBD1. The CDR3 runs 15 residues. Germline CDR1 reads SGHRS; CDR2 reads YFSETQ. The trim removed 0 bases at V and 2 bases at J, leaving 1 base unmatched. The CDR3 nucleotides are TGCGCCAGCAGCTTGGCGGGACAGGGGCAAGAGACCCAGTACTTC. This codes for CASSLAGQGQETQYF.

J is TRBJ1-1 and V is TRBV2; D is ambiguous. Trimming removed 2 bases from V and 7 bases from J, with 8 bases in between. The CDR3 runs to 12 residues. Germline-derived CDR1 and CDR2 are SNHLY and FYNNEI. The CDR3 loop is CASSERLVEAFF. CDR3 sequence (DNA): TGTGCCAGCAGTGAACGGTTAGTTGAAGCTTTCTTT. Based on the CDR3 plus reference TRBV2 and TRBJ1-1, the full variable domain is EPEVTQTPSHQVTQMGQEVILRCVPISNHLYFYWYRQILGQKVEFLVSFYNNEISEKSEIFDDQFSVERPDGSNFTLKIRSTKLEDSAMYFCASSERLVEAFFGQGTRLTVV.

DNA for the CDR3: TGCGCCAGCAGCTTGGTCACCCCGGTACAGGCCAACGTCCTGACTTTC. Its protein is CASSLVTPVQANVLTF. The rearrangement links TRBV5-1 to TRBJ2-6; D call uncertain. The CDR3 consists of 16 residues. Germline V gene lookup returns CDR1 SGHRS and CDR2 YFSETQ. V was trimmed by 0 bases and J by 6 bases, leaving 13 bases between them.

This chain uses TRBV19 with TRBJ1-2; D is perhaps TRBD1 (6 bases). Germline lookup yields CDR1 LNHDA and CDR2 SQIVND (reference sequence). The CDR3 loop spans 12 amino acids. The V and J ends lost 7 bases and 4 bases respectively, with 10 bases between them. Written as DNA, the CDR3 is TGTGCCAGTATGGACAGATCCTATGGCTACACCTTC. Its translation: CASMDRSYGYTF.